This T cell receptor (beta chain) was recorded in a study of cytomegalovirus exposure and HLA in healthy donors. Study as a whole: An earlier analysis found around 100 million unique TCR beta sequences from approximately 170 million T cells. The Caucasian-associated ancestry cluster contained 65% to 85% of the approximately 410 genotyped donors. Regarding the study as a whole: The study designated 150 to 200 TCR beta chains cytomegalovirus-associated.

Turning to this clone: Its cognate antigen is unknown.

The CDR3 is made up of 13 amino acids. V lost 5 bases, J lost 5 bases, and 12 bases lay in between. Germline CDR1 reads LNHDA; CDR2 reads SQIVND (reference sequence). Vbeta (60) and Jbeta (13) primers were used in the PCR. Original data processing: Among the unique TCR beta chains that a later analysis counted, about 84 million in all, around 11 million were shared. Assay: immunoSEQ multiplex PCR; the TCRdb copy retains only in-frame clones and omits some. V and J calls and clone size are copied from that table; D and trimming were computed from the DNA. The sample has more than 95,000 clones, around 70% seen once.

This TCR was sampled from a woman aged 45-60 years in good health and CMV-seropositive. Sequencing input: PBMCs. This chain joins TRBV19 and TRBJ2-5; possible D gene TRBD1, 5 bases. In nucleotides, the CDR3 is TGTGCCAGTAGTGATCAGGGTCCCGAGACCCAGTACTTC. This translates into CASSDQGPETQYF.